One T cell receptor beta chain is described in this entry. The read gets to within 3 residues of the CDR3 end, and the germline J gene fills in the rest. The record originates from a study of T cells in women clearing cervical HPV infection. Study background: Controls were women whose single incident HPV16 infection cleared within 12 months without precancer or cancer. With HLA typing for only a few women, HLA confounding remains possible.

J gave up 6 bases and V 4 bases, and 6 bases lay outside the gene matches. This CDR3 has 13 residues. The germline V gene encodes CDR1 SGHDT and CDR2 YYEEEE. The data were produced by immunoSEQ multiplex PCR, yet TCRdb's version contains in-frame clones alone and is incomplete. The table lists about 23,000 clones, with roughly 3% in the top ten. J is TRBJ1-1 and V is TRBV5-6, with TRBD1 matching 7 bases. The source of this sequence is a woman between 18 and 70 years old with a cervical HPV16 infection that either progressed to CIN3+ or cleared (not recorded which). Sequencing was performed on blood buffy coat. The CDR3 loop is CASSPGTDPEAFF. Incomplete CDR3 DNA: TGTGCCAGCAGCCCCGGGACAGACCCTGAA. Variable domain in full (rest from reference TRBV5-6 and TRBJ1-1): DAGVTQSPTHLIKTRGQQVTLRCSPKSGHDTVSWYQQALGQGPQFIFQYYEEEERQRGNFPDRFSGHQFPNYSSELNVNALLLGDSALYLCASSPGTDPEAFFGQGTRLTVV.